A selection of T cell receptor beta chains follows, all from one sample in a study of OX40 agonist ivuxolimab in advanced cancers. Assay used: immunoSEQ multiplex PCR; TCRdb lists only in-frame clones, some missing. The table shows some 30,000 clones, with about four fifths occurring only once. Sequences were derived from CD4+ or CD8+ T cells sorted from blood, sampled in a trial of the OX40 agonist ivuxolimab. All receptors come from an adult with an advanced solid tumor such as melanoma, head and neck, liver or kidney cancer. The CDR3 runs from the conserved cysteine through the conserved F or W. The D gene is left open where the match is weak. Not every row has a clone size; where given, it reads once, few, many or a size class.

v_call: TRBV6-1
clone_size: few
j_call: TRBJ2-7
d_call: .
cdr3_aa: CASSHSSREEQYF
cdr3_nt: TGTGCCAGCAGTCATTCATCCCGGGAAGAGCAGTACTTC

v_call: TRBV2
clone_size: once
j_call: TRBJ1-2
d_call: TRBD1
cdr3_aa: CASSASKQGAGGYTF
cdr3_nt: TGTGCCAGCAGTGCCTCCAAACAGGGGGCTGGGGGCTACACCTTC

v_call: TRBV7-6
clone_size: .
j_call: TRBJ1-6
d_call: TRBD1
cdr3_aa: CASSPRQGSTNSPLHF
cdr3_nt: TGTGCCAGCAGCCCGAGACAGGGGTCAACCAATTCACCCCTCCACTTT

v_call: TRBV4-3
clone_size: hyperexpanded
j_call: TRBJ1-4
d_call: .
cdr3_aa: CASSQDLPGVFEKLFF
cdr3_nt: TGCGCCAGCAGCCAAGATCTTCCGGGGGTTTTTGAAAAACTGTTTTTT

v_call: TRBV30
clone_size: .
j_call: TRBJ1-2
d_call: TRBD1
cdr3_aa: CAWSHHRGPNYGYTF
cdr3_nt: TGTGCCTGGAGCCATCACAGGGGGCCTAACTATGGCTACACCTTC

v_call: TRBV5-1
clone_size: once
j_call: TRBJ1-1
d_call: TRBD1
cdr3_aa: CASSGTGAGTEAFF
cdr3_nt: TGCGCCAGCAGCGGGACAGGGGCGGGCACTGAAGCTTTCTTT

v_call: TRBV19
clone_size: .
j_call: TRBJ2-1
d_call: .
cdr3_aa: CASSISGWSYNEQFF
cdr3_nt: TGTGCCAGTAGTATCAGTGGATGGTCCTACAATGAGCAGTTCTTC

v_call: TRBV5-6
clone_size: .
j_call: TRBJ1-1
d_call: TRBD1
cdr3_aa: CASSLTTGRNTEAFF
cdr3_nt: TGTGCCAGCAGCTTGACGACAGGGAGGAACACTGAAGCTTTCTTT

v_call: TRBV6-5
clone_size: few
j_call: TRBJ2-5
d_call: .
cdr3_aa: CASSATEEETQYF
cdr3_nt: TGTGCCAGCAGCGCGACAGAAGAAGAGACCCAGTACTTC

v_call: TRBV7-2
clone_size: few
j_call: TRBJ2-3
d_call: .
cdr3_aa: CASSPRAALRDTQYF
cdr3_nt: TGTGCCAGCAGCCCACGAGCGGCCCTTCGGGATACGCAGTATTTT

v_call: TRBV2
clone_size: .
j_call: TRBJ2-7
d_call: .
cdr3_aa: CASSPDTYEQYF
cdr3_nt: TGTGCCAGCAGTCCCGATACCTACGAGCAGTACTTC

v_call: TRBV7-9
clone_size: once
j_call: TRBJ1-1
d_call: .
cdr3_aa: CASSPTGNTEAFF
cdr3_nt: TGTGCCAGCAGCCCCACAGGAAACACTGAAGCTTTCTTT

v_call: TRBV10-1
clone_size: .
j_call: TRBJ2-1
d_call: .
cdr3_aa: CASSDGDFAFGNEQFF
cdr3_nt: TGCGCCAGCAGTGATGGGGACTTTGCTTTCGGGAATGAGCAGTTCTTC

v_call: TRBV5-1
clone_size: .
j_call: TRBJ1-2
d_call: .
cdr3_aa: CASSFYGYNYGYTF
cdr3_nt: TGCGCCAGCAGCTTCTACGGATACAACTATGGCTACACCTTC

v_call: TRBV11-2
clone_size: .
j_call: TRBJ2-1
d_call: .
cdr3_aa: CASSLVGRSNEQFF
cdr3_nt: TGTGCCAGCAGCTTAGTCGGCAGAAGCAATGAGCAGTTCTTC

v_call: TRBV7-9
clone_size: few
j_call: TRBJ2-7
d_call: .
cdr3_aa: CASRRPEQYF
cdr3_nt: TGTGCCAGCAGACGACCTGAGCAGTACTTC

v_call: TRBV7-3
clone_size: .
j_call: TRBJ2-2
d_call: .
cdr3_aa: CASSLRGTGELFF
cdr3_nt: TGTGCCAGCAGCTTAAGAGGGACCGGGGAGCTGTTTTTT

v_call: TRBV5-1
clone_size: .
j_call: TRBJ2-2
d_call: .
cdr3_aa: CASSSLQGGELFF
cdr3_nt: TGCGCCAGCAGTTCACTGCAGGGGGGGGAGCTGTTTTTT

v_call: TRBV2
clone_size: few
j_call: TRBJ2-3
d_call: .
cdr3_aa: CASSEAWGRDTQYF
cdr3_nt: TGTGCCAGCAGTGAAGCGTGGGGGCGGGATACGCAGTATTTT

v_call: TRBV19
clone_size: .
j_call: TRBJ1-2
d_call: .
cdr3_aa: CASSTQGRGYTF
cdr3_nt: TGTGCCAGTAGTACGCAGGGTCGGGGCTACACCTTC

v_call: TRBV4-2
clone_size: few
j_call: TRBJ2-7
d_call: TRBD2
cdr3_aa: CASSFRDPAGGPTYEQYF
cdr3_nt: TGTGCCAGCAGCTTTCGAGATCCAGCGGGAGGGCCTACCTACGAGCAGTACTTC

v_call: TRBV30
clone_size: .
j_call: TRBJ2-1
d_call: .
cdr3_aa: CAWSVEGDLVNPSYNEQFF
cdr3_nt: TGTGCCTGGAGTGTAGAGGGGGACCTAGTCAATCCCTCCTACAATGAGCAGTTCTTC

v_call: TRBV6-1
clone_size: .
j_call: TRBJ2-7
d_call: .
cdr3_aa: CASSPGTGYEQYF
cdr3_nt: TGTGCCAGCAGTCCCGGGACTGGGTACGAGCAGTACTTC

v_call: TRBV28
clone_size: .
j_call: TRBJ1-6
d_call: TRBD1
cdr3_aa: CASNRDRGDSPLHF
cdr3_nt: TGTGCCAGCAACCGGGACAGGGGGGATTCACCCCTCCACTTT

v_call: TRBV5-5
clone_size: .
j_call: TRBJ1-5
d_call: TRBD1
cdr3_aa: CASSRGDRGFNQPQHF
cdr3_nt: TGTGCCAGCAGCCGGGGGGACAGGGGATTCAATCAGCCCCAGCATTTT

v_call: TRBV28
clone_size: .
j_call: TRBJ2-3
d_call: .
cdr3_aa: CASKERADTQYF
cdr3_nt: TGTGCCAGCAAGGAGAGGGCAGATACGCAGTATTTT

v_call: TRBV9
clone_size: .
j_call: TRBJ2-3
d_call: .
cdr3_aa: CASSSRLSGSDTQYF
cdr3_nt: TGTGCCAGCAGCTCCAGACTCAGCGGGTCCGATACGCAGTATTTT

v_call: TRBV28
clone_size: .
j_call: TRBJ1-2
d_call: TRBD1
cdr3_aa: CASSSFKGRGNHGYTF
cdr3_nt: TGTGCCAGCAGTTCCTTTAAGGGCAGGGGGAACCATGGCTACACCTTC

v_call: TRBV9
clone_size: .
j_call: TRBJ1-3
d_call: .
cdr3_aa: CASSVEPSSGNTIYF
cdr3_nt: TGTGCCAGCAGCGTGGAGCCGAGCTCTGGAAACACCATATATTTT

v_call: TRBV10-1
clone_size: few
j_call: TRBJ1-5
d_call: .
cdr3_aa: CASAPSGPQEGRGQPQHF
cdr3_nt: TGCGCCAGCGCGCCCTCGGGGCCACAAGAGGGACGCGGTCAGCCCCAGCATTTT

v_call: TRBV7-2
clone_size: .
j_call: TRBJ1-4
d_call: TRBD1
cdr3_aa: CASSLRGQGEKLFF
cdr3_nt: TGTGCCAGCAGCTTACGGGGACAGGGAGAAAAACTGTTTTTT

v_call: TRBV9
clone_size: few
j_call: TRBJ2-5
d_call: .
cdr3_aa: CASSPDPVYQETQYF
cdr3_nt: TGTGCCAGCAGCCCAGACCCCGTGTACCAAGAGACCCAGTACTTC

v_call: TRBV11-2
clone_size: .
j_call: TRBJ2-7
d_call: TRBD1
cdr3_aa: CASSFPPGQGTEQYF
cdr3_nt: TGTGCCAGCAGCTTTCCTCCGGGACAGGGGACCGAGCAGTACTTC

v_call: TRBV4-3
clone_size: .
j_call: TRBJ2-2
d_call: TRBD2
cdr3_aa: CASSRAGGNTGELFF
cdr3_nt: TGCGCCAGCAGTAGGGCGGGAGGGAACACCGGGGAGCTGTTTTTT

v_call: TRBV11-1
clone_size: .
j_call: TRBJ2-2
d_call: TRBD2
cdr3_aa: CASSGGAGELTGELFF
cdr3_nt: TGTGCCAGCAGCGGAGGAGCGGGAGAGCTAACCGGGGAGCTGTTTTTT

v_call: TRBV7-9
clone_size: .
j_call: TRBJ2-5
d_call: TRBD2
cdr3_aa: CASSFSGGQETQYF
cdr3_nt: TGTGCCAGCAGTTTCTCGGGAGGGCAAGAGACCCAGTACTTC

v_call: TRBV30
clone_size: .
j_call: TRBJ2-5
d_call: .
cdr3_aa: CAWSVLGETQYF
cdr3_nt: TGTGCCTGGAGTGTACTGGGGGAGACCCAGTACTTC

v_call: TRBV7-2
clone_size: .
j_call: TRBJ2-5
d_call: TRBD1
cdr3_aa: CASSLTHYRGNQETQYF
cdr3_nt: TGTGCCAGCAGCTTAACCCACTACAGGGGGAACCAAGAGACCCAGTACTTC

v_call: TRBV5-1
clone_size: .
j_call: TRBJ2-5
d_call: .
cdr3_aa: CASSRMGLDPGETQYF
cdr3_nt: TGCGCCAGCAGCAGAATGGGACTTGATCCAGGAGAGACCCAGTACTTC

v_call: TRBV2
clone_size: .
j_call: TRBJ2-7
d_call: .
cdr3_aa: CAQTIGAGSYEQYF
cdr3_nt: TGTGCCCAGACGATAGGGGCTGGGTCCTACGAGCAGTACTTC

v_call: TRBV11-2
clone_size: .
j_call: TRBJ1-2
d_call: .
cdr3_aa: CASSLSGTYGYTF
cdr3_nt: TGTGCCAGCAGCCTCTCAGGGACTTATGGCTACACCTTC

v_call: TRBV27
clone_size: .
j_call: TRBJ2-2
d_call: .
cdr3_aa: CASTFQNTGELFF
cdr3_nt: TGTGCCAGCACTTTCCAGAACACCGGGGAGCTGTTTTTT

v_call: TRBV18
clone_size: .
j_call: TRBJ2-1
d_call: .
cdr3_aa: CASSPGYEQFF
cdr3_nt: TGTGCCAGCTCACCAGGCTATGAGCAGTTCTTC